The clone carrying this T cell receptor beta chain was seen many times. Its antigen is still unknown. Time point meaning: sample taken at primary tumor resection. These data come from a study of spatial heterogeneity in lung cancer. TCRdb re-called the 5' RACE reads with MiXCR, one entry per CDR3 protein. The top ten clones hold roughly 27% of a sample with some 6,000 distinct CDR3 sequences, about 8.9% of them seen once. Findings of the study overall: Ubiquitous and regional expanded TCR counts correlated with ubiquitous and regional nonsynonymous mutations, respectively. Tracking of tumor mutation counts was seen in expanded intratumoral alpha and beta TCR counts.

The clonotype comes from a female donor with early-stage non-small cell lung cancer. Specimen: lung tumor tissue, collected at surgery.

The DNA of the CDR3 is TGTGCCAGCAGCCACGACAGGGCGAACTACGAGCAGTACTTC. This translates into CASSHDRANYEQYF. The genes are TRBV7-9 and TRBJ2-7; TRBD1 matches at 7 bases. Germline assignment: CDR1 SEHNR and CDR2 FQNEAQ (reference sequence). The CDR3 is 14 residues long. J lost 3 bases, V lost 5 bases, and 7 bases had no gene match.